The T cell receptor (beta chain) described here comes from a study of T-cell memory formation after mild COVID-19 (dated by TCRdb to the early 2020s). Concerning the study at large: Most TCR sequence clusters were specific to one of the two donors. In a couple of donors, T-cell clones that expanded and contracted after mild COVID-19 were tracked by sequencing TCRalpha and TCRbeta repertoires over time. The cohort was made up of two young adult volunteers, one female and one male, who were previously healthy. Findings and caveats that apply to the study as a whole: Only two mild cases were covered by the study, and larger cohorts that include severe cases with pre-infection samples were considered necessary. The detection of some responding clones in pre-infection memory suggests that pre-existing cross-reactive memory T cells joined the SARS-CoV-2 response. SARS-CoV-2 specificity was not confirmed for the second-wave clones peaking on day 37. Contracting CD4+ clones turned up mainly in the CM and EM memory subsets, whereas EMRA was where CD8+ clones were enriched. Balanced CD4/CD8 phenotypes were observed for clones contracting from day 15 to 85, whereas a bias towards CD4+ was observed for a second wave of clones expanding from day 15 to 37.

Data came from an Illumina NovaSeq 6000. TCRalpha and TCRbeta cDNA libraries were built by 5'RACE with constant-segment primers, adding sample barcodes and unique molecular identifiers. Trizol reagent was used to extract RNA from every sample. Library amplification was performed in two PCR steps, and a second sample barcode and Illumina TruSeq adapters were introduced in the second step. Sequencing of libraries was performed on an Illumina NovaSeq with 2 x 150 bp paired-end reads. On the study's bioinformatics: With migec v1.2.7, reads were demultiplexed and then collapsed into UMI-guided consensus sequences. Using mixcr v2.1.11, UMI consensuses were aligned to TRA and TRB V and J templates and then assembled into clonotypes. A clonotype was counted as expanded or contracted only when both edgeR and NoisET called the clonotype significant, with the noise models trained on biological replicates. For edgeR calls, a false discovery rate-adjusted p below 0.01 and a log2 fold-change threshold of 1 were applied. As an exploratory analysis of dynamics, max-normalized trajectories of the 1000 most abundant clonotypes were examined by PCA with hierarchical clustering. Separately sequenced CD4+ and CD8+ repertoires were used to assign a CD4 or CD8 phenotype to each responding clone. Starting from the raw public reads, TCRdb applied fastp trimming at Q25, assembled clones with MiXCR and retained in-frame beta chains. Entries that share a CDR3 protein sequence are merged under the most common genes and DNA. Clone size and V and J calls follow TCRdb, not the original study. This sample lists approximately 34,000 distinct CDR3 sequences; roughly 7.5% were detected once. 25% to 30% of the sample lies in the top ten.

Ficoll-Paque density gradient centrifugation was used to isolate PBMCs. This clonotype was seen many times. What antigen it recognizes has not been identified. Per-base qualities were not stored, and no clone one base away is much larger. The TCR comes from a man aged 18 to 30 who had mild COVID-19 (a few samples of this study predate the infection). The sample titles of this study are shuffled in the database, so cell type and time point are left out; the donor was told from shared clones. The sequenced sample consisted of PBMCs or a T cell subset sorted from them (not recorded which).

The CDR3: CSARDRKGADTEAFF. The DNA is as follows: TGCAGTGCTAGAGATAGGAAGGGGGCGGACACTGAAGCTTTCTTT. This sequence uses TRBV20-1 and TRBJ1-1; the central 7 bases match TRBD1. Its CDR3 holds 15 amino acids, cysteine through phenylalanine. The DNA shown is the 45-base CDR3, in frame from base 1. Trimming removed 0 bases from V and 3 bases from J; the gene matches leave 7 bases unexplained. The germline V gene (reference sequence) provides CDR1 DFQATT and CDR2 SNEGSKA.